Below, 13 T cell receptor beta chains from the same sample are listed, as sequenced in a study of OX40 agonist ivuxolimab in advanced cancers. Some clones are missing from TCRdb's copy, which holds only in-frame ones; the method was immunoSEQ multiplex PCR. This table has about 86,000 clones, about 90% appearing once. The specimen was CD4+ or CD8+ T cells sorted from blood, collected in a trial of the OX40 agonist ivuxolimab. The origin of the receptors is an adult with an advanced solid tumor such as melanoma, head and neck, liver or kidney cancer.

The V call is TRBV5-1, the J call TRBJ2-7; no firm D call. V lost 0 bases to trimming and J lost 1 base, with 5 bases between them. The CDR3 is 13 residues long. The germline gives CDR1 SGHRS, CDR2 YFSETQ. The CDR3 DNA follows: TGCGCCAGCAGCTTGGGGCAGTCCTACGAGCAGTACTTC. This sequence encodes CASSLGQSYEQYF.

This clone showed up just a few times. This rearrangement joins TRBV6-5 to TRBJ2-7; D not resolved. The V gene lost 3 bases and the J gene lost 0 bases, with 9 bases spanning the gap. The V gene's germline CDR1 is MNHEY and CDR2 SVGAGI. This CDR3 spans 14 amino acids. This CDR3 reads CASSYRIASYEQYF. The CDR3 DNA reads TGTGCCAGCAGTTATCGTATTGCCTCCTACGAGCAGTACTTC.

This chain uses TRBV7-2 with TRBJ2-7; 9 nucleotides match TRBD2. CDR3 length: 15 residues. Losses at the gene ends were 4 bases for V and 7 bases for J; bases not matched to a gene: 11. Germline lookup yields CDR1 SGHTA and CDR2 FQGNSA. The CDR3 protein is CASSYIALAGREQYF. CDR3 coding DNA: TGTGCCAGCAGCTACATCGCCCTAGCGGGAAGGGAGCAGTACTTC.

The chain recombines TRBV9 with TRBJ2-7; 8 bases agree with TRBD2. CDR3 length: 14 amino acids. The V gene's germline CDR1 is SGDLS and CDR2 YYNGEE. J lost 1 base, V lost 5 bases, and 5 bases had no gene match. CDR3 coding DNA: TGTGCCAGCAGTCACGTAGCGGGGTCCTACGAGCAGTACTTC. It encodes CASSHVAGSYEQYF.

This clone was detected only once. V gene TRBV5-5 combines with J gene TRBJ2-4, with D hard to call. Germline V CDR1 and CDR2: SGHKS, YYEKEE (reference sequence). Trimming left V 3 bases short and J 1 base short, with 8 bases between. The CDR3 runs 14 residues. The CDR3 DNA reads as TGTGCCAGCAGCTACTGGGATGCCAAAAACATTCAGTACTTC. It is translated as CASSYWDAKNIQYF.

The chain couples TRBV28 to TRBJ1-5; D remains ambiguous. This CDR3 is 14 amino acids long. CDR1 is MDHEN and CDR2 is SYDVKM in the germline V gene. Trimming removed 5 bases from V and 1 base from J, with 9 bases in between. CDR3 DNA: TGTGCCAGCAGTCTCAGTGGAAGCAATCAGCCCCAGCATTTT. Protein: CASSLSGSNQPQHF.

This chain links TRBV5-1 with TRBJ1-4; D call uncertain. This CDR3 comprises 14 residues. CDR1 is SGHRS and CDR2 is YFSETQ in the germline V gene. Trimming removed 3 bases from V and 4 bases from J, with 10 bases in between. The CDR3 DNA reads TGCGCCAGCAGCTCCCGGGCTCTTAATGAAAAACTGTTTTTT. It specifies CASSSRALNEKLFF.

V gene TRBV30 combines with J gene TRBJ1-2, with D maybe TRBD1 (5 bases). Germline CDR1 GTSNPN, CDR2 SVGIG (reference sequence). Between the trimmed V and J ends, which lost 0 bases and 8 bases, there was a span of 13 bases. The CDR3 is made up of 13 amino acids. In DNA form, the CDR3 reads TGTGCCTGGAGTGTTCGAGGTGGGGACGGCTACACCTTC. Its translation: CAWSVRGGDGYTF.

A few counts support this clone. V gene TRBV4-2 combines with J gene TRBJ2-7, with 12 nucleotides matching TRBD2. Germline V lookup: CDR1 LGHNA, CDR2 YNFKEQ. V lost 0 bases and J lost 7; bases outside the gene matches: 4. This CDR3 contains 15 residues. CDR3: CASSQETSGSWEQYF. CDR3 DNA sequence: TGTGCCAGCAGCCAAGAGACTAGCGGGAGTTGGGAGCAGTACTTC.

This clone was seen once. The chain carries TRBV28 and TRBJ2-1; 9 bases map to TRBD1. V shed 2 bases, J shed 4 bases, and the junction held 3 bases outside the gene matches. The CDR3 contains 15 residues. Germline V gene lookup returns CDR1 MDHEN and CDR2 SYDVKM. In DNA, the CDR3 is TGTGCCAGCAGTTTAGGACAGGGGCCTTACAATGAGCAGTTCTTC. Its translation: CASSLGQGPYNEQFF.

Worth noting for this clone: A junction end diverges from the germline sequence, so it may reflect a read error. The gene calls are TRBV5-4 and TRBJ2-1; 15 positions agree with TRBD2. Germline values: CDR1 SGHNT, CDR2 YYREEE (reference sequence). The length of the CDR3 is 13 residues. Here the CDR3 DNA reads TGTGCCAGCAGCTCGGGACTAGCGGGAGGAATGCTCTTC. It yields the protein CASSSGLAGGMLF.

The chain recombines TRBV19 with TRBJ2-7; TRBD1 matches 9 bases. Germline CDR1 LNHDA, CDR2 SQIVND (reference sequence). This CDR3 is built from 16 residues. Trimming cost V 3 bases and J 5 bases; bases outside gene matches: 11. The CDR3 sequence is CASSMGLGTGNHEQYF. CDR3 coding DNA: TGTGCCAGTAGTATGGGACTCGGGACAGGGAACCACGAGCAGTACTTC.

The gene calls are TRBV7-9 and TRBJ2-7; maybe TRBD1 (6 bases). CDR1 and CDR2 from the germline V gene are SEHNR and FQNEAQ (reference sequence). This CDR3 comprises 12 residues. V was trimmed by 4 bases and J by 5 bases, leaving 9 bases between them. The CDR3 spells CASSSTGNEQYF. Written as DNA, the CDR3 is TGTGCCAGCAGCTCCACAGGGAACGAGCAGTACTTC. The full variable domain, rest sourced from reference TRBV7-9 and TRBJ2-7, is DTGVSQNPRHKITKRGQNVTFRCDPISEHNRLYWYRQTLGQGPEFLTYFQNEAQLEKSRLLSDRFSAERPKGSFSTLEIQRTEQGDSAMYLCASSSTGNEQYFGPGTRLTVT.